This T cell receptor (beta chain) was obtained from a study of vaccination and CD4 T cells after COVID-19. On the study more broadly: Stimulation of the cells used overlapping spike peptide pools from SARS-CoV-2 and from the common cold coronaviruses HCoV-NL63, HCoV-OC43 and HCoV-229E.

The CDR3 totals 15 residues. V trimming: 4 bases; J trimming: 6 bases; junction bases outside the gene matches: 5. Germline assignment: CDR1 MNHNS and CDR2 SASEGT. The Oncomine TCR Beta short-read assay generated sequence data from the DNA of cultured CD4+ T cells. Genomic DNA was drawn out of CD4+ T cells grown in culture. TCRdb reprocessed the PCR reads with MiXCR, giving one entry per CDR3 protein. The data hold fewer than 9,500 distinct CDR3 sequences, with roughly a third observed a single time. The sample's treatment: roughly nine-day PBMC culture with coronavirus spike peptide pools or control peptides (ViraFEST assay). The unexposed donor gave CD4+ T cells before the COVID-19 pandemic (2011-2018). Study-level findings and limits: Detection of a median about 90% of reactive clones in convalescent patients was confined to the period after vaccination.

Details on this clonotype: The target antigen is unknown.

The chain joins TRBV6-1 to TRBJ2-1, with 11 bases lining up with TRBD2. The specimen sequenced was CD4+ T cells from blood, cultured in vitro. The receptor was derived from a human donor in good health. CDR3 sequence (DNA): TGTGCCAGCAGTGGACTAGCGGGAACTTTCAATGAGCAGTTCTTC. This sequence encodes CASSGLAGTFNEQFF.